The clone carrying this T cell receptor beta chain appeared many times. The target antigen is unknown. The sample is drawn from a study of T cell repertoires in cytomegalovirus infection. Germline assignment: CDR1 SGHVS and CDR2 FNYEAQ. The CDR3 is 14 residues long. V lost 5 bases, J lost 3 bases, and 14 bases lay in between. TCRdb ran MiXCR on the reads and lists one entry per CDR3 protein. Of about 770,000 distinct CDR3 sequences listed, about 29% were seen once; the top ten hold under 15%. The chain carries TRBV7-6 and TRBJ2-7; possible D gene TRBD1, 5 bases. This clonotype was sampled from a human donor in good health (CMV status not recorded). Some clones in this sample may be carry-over from other donors' samples. The specimen comprised cultured CD8+ T cells from PBMCs, sampled from culture after CMV antigen stimulation. The CDR3 bases are TGTGCCAGCAGCCCCCGGACAAACGACTACGAGCAGTACTTC. This gives the protein CASSPRTNDYEQYF.